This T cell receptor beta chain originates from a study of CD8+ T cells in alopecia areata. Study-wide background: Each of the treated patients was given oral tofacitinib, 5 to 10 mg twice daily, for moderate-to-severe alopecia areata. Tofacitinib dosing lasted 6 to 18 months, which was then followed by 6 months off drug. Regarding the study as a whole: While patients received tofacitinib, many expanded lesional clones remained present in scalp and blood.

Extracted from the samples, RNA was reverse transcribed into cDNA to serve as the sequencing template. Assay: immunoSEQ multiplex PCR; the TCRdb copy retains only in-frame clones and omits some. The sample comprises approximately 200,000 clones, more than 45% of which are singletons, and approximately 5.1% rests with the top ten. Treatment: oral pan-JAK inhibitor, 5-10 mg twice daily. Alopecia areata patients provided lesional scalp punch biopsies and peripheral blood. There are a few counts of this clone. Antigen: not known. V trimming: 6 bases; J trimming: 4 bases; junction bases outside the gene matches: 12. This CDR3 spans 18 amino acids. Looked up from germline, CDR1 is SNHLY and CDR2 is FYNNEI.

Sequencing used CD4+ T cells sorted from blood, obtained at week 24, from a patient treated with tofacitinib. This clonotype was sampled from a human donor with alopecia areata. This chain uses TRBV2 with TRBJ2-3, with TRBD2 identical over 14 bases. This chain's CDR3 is CASRTPGTSGRLSDTQYF. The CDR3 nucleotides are TGTGCCAGCAGGACCCCCGGGACTAGCGGGAGATTGTCAGATACGCAGTATTTT. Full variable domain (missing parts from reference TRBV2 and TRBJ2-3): EPEVTQTPSHQVTQMGQEVILRCVPISNHLYFYWYRQILGQKVEFLVSFYNNEISEKSEIFDDQFSVERPDGSNFTLKIRSTKLEDSAMYFCASRTPGTSGRLSDTQYFGPGTRLTVL.